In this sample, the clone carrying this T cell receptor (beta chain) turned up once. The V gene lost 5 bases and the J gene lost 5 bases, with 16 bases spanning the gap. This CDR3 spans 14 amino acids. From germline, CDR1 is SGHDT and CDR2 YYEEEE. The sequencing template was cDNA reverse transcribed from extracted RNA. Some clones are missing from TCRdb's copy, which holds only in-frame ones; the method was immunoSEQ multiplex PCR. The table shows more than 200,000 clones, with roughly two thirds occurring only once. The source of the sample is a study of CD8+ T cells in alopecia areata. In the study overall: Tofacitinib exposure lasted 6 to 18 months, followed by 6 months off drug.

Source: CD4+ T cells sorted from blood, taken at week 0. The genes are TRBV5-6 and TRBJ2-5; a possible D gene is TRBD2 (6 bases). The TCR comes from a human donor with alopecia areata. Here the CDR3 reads CASRAGWKQETQYF. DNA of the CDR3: TGTGCCAGCAGGGCGGGGTGGAAGCAGGAGACCCAGTACTTC.